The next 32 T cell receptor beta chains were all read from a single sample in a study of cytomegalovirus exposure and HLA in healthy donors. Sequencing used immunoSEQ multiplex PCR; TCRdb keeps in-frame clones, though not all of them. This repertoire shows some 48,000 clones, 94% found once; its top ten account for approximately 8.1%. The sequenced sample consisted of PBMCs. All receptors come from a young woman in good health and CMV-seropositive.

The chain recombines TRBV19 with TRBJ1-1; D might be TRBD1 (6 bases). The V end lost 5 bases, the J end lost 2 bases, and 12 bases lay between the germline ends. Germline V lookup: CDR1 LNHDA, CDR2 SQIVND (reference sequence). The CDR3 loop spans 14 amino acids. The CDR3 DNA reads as TGTGCCAGTAGTCCCGGGACACCAAACACTGAAGCTTTCTTT. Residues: CASSPGTPNTEAFF.

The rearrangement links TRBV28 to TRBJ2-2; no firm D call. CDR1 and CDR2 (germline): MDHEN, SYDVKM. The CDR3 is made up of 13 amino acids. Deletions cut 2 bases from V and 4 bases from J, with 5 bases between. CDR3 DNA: TGTGCCAGCAGTTTAGTTCTCACCGGGGAGCTGTTTTTT. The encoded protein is CASSLVLTGELFF.

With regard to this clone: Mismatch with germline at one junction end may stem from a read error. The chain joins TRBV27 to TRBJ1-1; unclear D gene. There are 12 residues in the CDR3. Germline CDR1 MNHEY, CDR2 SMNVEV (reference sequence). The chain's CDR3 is CASASVNAEAFF. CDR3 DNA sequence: TGTGCCAGCGCTTCGGTGAACGCTGAAGCTTTCTTT.

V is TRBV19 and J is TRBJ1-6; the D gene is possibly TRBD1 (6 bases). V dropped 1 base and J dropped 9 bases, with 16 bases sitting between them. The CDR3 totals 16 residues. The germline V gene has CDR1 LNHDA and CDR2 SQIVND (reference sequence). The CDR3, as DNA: TGTGCCAGTAGTATAGCTCAGGGGCGATACGGTTCACCCCTCCACTTT. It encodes CASSIAQGRYGSPLHF.

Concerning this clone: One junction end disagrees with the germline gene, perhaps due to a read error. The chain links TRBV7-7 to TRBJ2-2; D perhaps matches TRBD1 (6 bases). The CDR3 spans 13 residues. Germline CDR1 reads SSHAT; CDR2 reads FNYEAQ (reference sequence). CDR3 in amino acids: CASSLQGAGELFF. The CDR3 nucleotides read TGTGCTAGCAGCCTACAGGGCGCCGGGGAGCTGTTTTTT.

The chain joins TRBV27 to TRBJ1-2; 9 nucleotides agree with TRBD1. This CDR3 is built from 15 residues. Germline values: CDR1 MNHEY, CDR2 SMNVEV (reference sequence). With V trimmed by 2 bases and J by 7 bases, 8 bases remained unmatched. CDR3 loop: CASSLSGQGRPGYTF. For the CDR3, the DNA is TGTGCCAGCAGTTTAAGCGGACAGGGGCGGCCTGGCTACACCTTC.

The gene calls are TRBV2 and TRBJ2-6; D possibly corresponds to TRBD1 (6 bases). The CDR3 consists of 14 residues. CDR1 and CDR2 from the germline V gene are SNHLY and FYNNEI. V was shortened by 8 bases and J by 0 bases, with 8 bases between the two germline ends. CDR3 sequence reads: CASGQNSGANVLTF. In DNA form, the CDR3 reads TGTGCCAGCGGACAGAACTCTGGGGCCAACGTCCTGACTTTC.

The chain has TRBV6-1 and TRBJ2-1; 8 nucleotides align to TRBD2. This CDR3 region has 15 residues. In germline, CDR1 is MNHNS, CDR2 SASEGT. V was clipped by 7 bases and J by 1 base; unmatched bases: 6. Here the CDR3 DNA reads TGTGCCAGCAATCCCACTAGCGGATCCTACAATGAGCAGTTCTTC. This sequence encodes CASNPTSGSYNEQFF.

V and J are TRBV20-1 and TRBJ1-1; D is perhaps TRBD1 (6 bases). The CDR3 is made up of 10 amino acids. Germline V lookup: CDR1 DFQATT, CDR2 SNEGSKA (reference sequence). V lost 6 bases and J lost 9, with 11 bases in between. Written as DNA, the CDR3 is TGCAGTGCCCACGACAGGCAAGCTTTCTTT. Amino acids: CSAHDRQAFF.

The CDR3: CASSYSGQGGVYEQYF. CDR3 nucleotides: TGTGCCAGCAGTTACTCGGGACAGGGTGGTGTGTACGAGCAGTACTTC. The gene calls are TRBV6-5 and TRBJ2-7; 9 bases map to TRBD1. The CDR3 totals 16 residues. V dropped 0 bases and J dropped 4; count of bases not matched to a gene: 7. Per germline, CDR1 MNHEY and CDR2 SVGAGI.

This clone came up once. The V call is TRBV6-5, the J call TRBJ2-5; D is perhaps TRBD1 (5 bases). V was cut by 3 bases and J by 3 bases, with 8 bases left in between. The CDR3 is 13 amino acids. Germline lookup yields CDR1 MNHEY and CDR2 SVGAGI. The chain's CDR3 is CASSYSGKETQYF. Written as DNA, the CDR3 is TGTGCCAGCAGTTATTCAGGGAAAGAGACCCAGTACTTC.

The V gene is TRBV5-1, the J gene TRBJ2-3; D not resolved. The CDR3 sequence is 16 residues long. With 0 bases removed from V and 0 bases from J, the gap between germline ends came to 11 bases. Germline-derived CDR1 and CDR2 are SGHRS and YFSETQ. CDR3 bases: TGCGCCAGCAGCTTGGTACCTTTTACAAGCACAGATACGCAGTATTTT. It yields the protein CASSLVPFTSTDTQYF.

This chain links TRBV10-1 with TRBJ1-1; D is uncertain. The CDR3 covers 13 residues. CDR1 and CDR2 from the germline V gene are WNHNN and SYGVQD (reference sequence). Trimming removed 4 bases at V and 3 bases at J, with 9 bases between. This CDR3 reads CASSVRVDTEAFF. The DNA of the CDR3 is TGCGCCAGCAGTGTGAGGGTAGACACTGAAGCTTTCTTT.

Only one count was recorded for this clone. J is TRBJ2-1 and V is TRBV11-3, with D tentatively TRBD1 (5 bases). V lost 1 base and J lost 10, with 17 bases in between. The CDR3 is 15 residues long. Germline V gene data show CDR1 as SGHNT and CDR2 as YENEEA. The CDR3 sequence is CASSLAPMGPVEQFF. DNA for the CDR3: TGTGCCAGCAGCTTAGCCCCTATGGGGCCGGTGGAGCAGTTCTTC.

Written as DNA, the CDR3 is TGTGCCAGCAGCCTCTCGCAGGGGACAGATACGCAGTATTTT. This gives the protein CASSLSQGTDTQYF. The V gene is TRBV28, the J gene TRBJ2-3; D possibly corresponds to TRBD1 (6 bases). The CDR3 extends over 14 amino acids. Germline-derived CDR1 and CDR2 are MDHEN and SYDVKM. Trimming stripped 6 bases from V and 3 bases from J, with 13 bases between.

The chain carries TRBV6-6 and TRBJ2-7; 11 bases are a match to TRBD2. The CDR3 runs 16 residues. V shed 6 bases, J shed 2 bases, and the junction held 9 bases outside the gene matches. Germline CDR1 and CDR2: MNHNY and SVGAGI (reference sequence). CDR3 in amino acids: CASSKTSGMPPYEQYF. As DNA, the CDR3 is TGTGCCAGCAGCAAGACTAGCGGGATGCCCCCCTACGAGCAGTACTTC.

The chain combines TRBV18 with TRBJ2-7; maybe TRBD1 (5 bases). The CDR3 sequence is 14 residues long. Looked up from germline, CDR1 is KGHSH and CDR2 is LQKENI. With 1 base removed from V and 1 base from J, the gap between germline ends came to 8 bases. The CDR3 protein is CASSPRRTSYEQYF. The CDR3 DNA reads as TGTGCCAGCTCACCACGGCGGACATCCTACGAGCAGTACTTC. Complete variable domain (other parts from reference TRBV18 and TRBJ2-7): NAGVMQNPRHLVRRRGQEARLRCSPMKGHSHVYWYRQLPEEGLKFMVYLQKENIIDESGMPKERFSAEFPKEGPSILRIQQVVRGDSAAYFCASSPRRTSYEQYFGPGTRLTVT.

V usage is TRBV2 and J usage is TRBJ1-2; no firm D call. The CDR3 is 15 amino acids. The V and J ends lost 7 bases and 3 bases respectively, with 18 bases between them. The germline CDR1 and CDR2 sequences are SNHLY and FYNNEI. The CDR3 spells CASTRPSAEYYGYTF. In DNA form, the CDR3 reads TGTGCCAGCACCCGTCCCTCTGCGGAGTACTATGGCTACACCTTC. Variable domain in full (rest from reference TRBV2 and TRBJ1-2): EPEVTQTPSHQVTQMGQEVILRCVPISNHLYFYWYRQILGQKVEFLVSFYNNEISEKSEIFDDQFSVERPDGSNFTLKIRSTKLEDSAMYFCASTRPSAEYYGYTFGSGTRLTVV.

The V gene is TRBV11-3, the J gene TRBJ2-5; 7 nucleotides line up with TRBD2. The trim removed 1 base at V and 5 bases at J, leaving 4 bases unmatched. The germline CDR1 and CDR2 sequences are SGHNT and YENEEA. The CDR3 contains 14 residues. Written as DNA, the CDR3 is TGTGCCAGCAGCTTAGGTGCGGGAGATGAGACCCAGTACTTC. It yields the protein CASSLGAGDETQYF. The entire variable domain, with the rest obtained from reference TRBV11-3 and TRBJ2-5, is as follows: EAGVVQSPRYKIIEKKQPVAFWCNPISGHNTLYWYLQNLGQGPELLIRYENEEAVDDSQLPKDRFSAERLKGVDSTLKIQPAELGDSAVYLCASSLGAGDETQYFGPGTRLLVL.

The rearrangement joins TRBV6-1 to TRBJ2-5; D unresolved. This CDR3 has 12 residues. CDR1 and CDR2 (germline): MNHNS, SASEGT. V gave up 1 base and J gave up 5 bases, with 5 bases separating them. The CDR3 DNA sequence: TGTGCCAGCAGTGAAGTCTCGGAGACCCAGTACTTC. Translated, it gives CASSEVSETQYF.

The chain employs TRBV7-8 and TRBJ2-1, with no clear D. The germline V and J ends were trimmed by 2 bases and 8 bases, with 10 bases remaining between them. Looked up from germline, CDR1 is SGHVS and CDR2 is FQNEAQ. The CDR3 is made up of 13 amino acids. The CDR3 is CASSLTPVDEQFF. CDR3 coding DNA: TGTGCCAGCAGCTTAACACCCGTGGATGAGCAGTTCTTC.

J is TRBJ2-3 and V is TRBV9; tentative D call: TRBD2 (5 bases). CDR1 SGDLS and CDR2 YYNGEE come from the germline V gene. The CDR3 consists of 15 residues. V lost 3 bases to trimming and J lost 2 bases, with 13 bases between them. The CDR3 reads CASSGNGLHTDTQYF. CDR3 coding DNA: TGTGCCAGCAGCGGAAACGGACTCCACACAGATACGCAGTATTTT.

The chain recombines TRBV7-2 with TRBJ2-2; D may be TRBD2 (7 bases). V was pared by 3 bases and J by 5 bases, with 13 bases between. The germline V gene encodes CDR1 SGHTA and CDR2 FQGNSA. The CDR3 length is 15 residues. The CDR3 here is CASSFKQGGTGELFF. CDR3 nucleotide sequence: TGTGCCAGCAGCTTCAAACAGGGAGGGACCGGGGAGCTGTTTTTT.

The CDR3 DNA sequence: TGTGCCAGCAGTTTTCTCCTAGCGGGAGGGGGCAATGAGCAGTTCTTC. As protein: CASSFLLAGGGNEQFF. The chain has TRBV27 and TRBJ2-1; 12 bases are shared with TRBD2. Germline V gene lookup returns CDR1 MNHEY and CDR2 SMNVEV (reference sequence). The CDR3 covers 16 residues. With V trimmed by 3 bases and J by 6 bases, 6 bases remained unmatched.

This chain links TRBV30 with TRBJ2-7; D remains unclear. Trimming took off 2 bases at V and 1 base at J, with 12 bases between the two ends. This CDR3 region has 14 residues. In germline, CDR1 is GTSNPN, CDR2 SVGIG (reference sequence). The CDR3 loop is CAWSRNYPSYEQYF. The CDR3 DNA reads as TGTGCCTGGAGTAGGAACTACCCTTCCTACGAGCAGTACTTC. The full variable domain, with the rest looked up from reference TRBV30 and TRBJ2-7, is SQTIHQWPATLVQPVGSPLSLECTVEGTSNPNLYWYRQAAGRGLQLLFYSVGIGQISSEVPQNLSASRPQDRQFILSSKKLLLSDSGFYLCAWSRNYPSYEQYFGPGTRLTVT.

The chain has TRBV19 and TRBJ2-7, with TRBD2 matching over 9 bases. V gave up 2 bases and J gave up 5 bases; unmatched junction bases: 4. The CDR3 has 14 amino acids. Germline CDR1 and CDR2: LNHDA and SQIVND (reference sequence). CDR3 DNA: TGTGCCAGTAGTATAATAGCGGGAGTTGACGAGCAGTACTTC. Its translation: CASSIIAGVDEQYF.

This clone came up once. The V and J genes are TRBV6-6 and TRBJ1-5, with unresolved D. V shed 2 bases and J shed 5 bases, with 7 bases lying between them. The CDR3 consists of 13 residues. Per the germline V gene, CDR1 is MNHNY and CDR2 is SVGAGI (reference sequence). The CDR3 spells CASSYTKDQPQHF. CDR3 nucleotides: TGTGCCAGCAGTTACACTAAGGATCAGCCCCAGCATTTT.

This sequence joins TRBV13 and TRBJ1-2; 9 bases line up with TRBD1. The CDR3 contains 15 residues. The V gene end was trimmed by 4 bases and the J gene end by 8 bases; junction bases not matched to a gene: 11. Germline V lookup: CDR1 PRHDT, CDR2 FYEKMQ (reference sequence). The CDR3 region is CASSSDRDREYGYTF. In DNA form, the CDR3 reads TGTGCCAGCAGCTCAGACCGGGACAGGGAATACGGCTACACCTTC.

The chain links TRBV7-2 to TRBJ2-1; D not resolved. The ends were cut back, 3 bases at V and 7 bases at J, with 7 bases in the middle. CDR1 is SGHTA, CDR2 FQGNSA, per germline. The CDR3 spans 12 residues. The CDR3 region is CASSFSWNEQFF. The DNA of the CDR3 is TGTGCCAGCAGCTTTAGCTGGAATGAGCAGTTCTTC.

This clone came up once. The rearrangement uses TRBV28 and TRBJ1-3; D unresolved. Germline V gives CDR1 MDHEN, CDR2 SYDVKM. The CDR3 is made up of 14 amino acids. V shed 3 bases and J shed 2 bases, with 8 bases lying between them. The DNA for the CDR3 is TGTGCCAGCAGTTTGGCTCGTCCTGGAAACACCATATATTTT. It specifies CASSLARPGNTIYF.

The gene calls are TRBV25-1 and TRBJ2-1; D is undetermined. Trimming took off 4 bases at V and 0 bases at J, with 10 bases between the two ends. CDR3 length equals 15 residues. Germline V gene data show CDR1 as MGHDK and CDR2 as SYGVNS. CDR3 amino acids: CASSGGRSSYNEQFF. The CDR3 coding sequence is TGTGCCAGCAGTGGCGGAAGAAGCTCCTACAATGAGCAGTTCTTC.

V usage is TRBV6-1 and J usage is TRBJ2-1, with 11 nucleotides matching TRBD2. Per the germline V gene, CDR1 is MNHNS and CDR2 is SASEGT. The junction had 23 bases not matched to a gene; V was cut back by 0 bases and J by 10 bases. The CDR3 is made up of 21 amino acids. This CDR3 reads CASSEALGDRASGRSVQEQFF. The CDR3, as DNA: TGTGCCAGCAGTGAAGCGCTTGGGGACCGGGCTAGCGGGAGGTCTGTTCAGGAGCAGTTCTTC.